This TCR beta chain originates from a study of blood T cell repertoires in COVID-19. Whole-study context: Samples taken during acute and convalescent COVID-19 were collected in the United States, Italy and Spain. PBMCs, B-cell-depleted T cells, or T cells were the source of the cDNA or gDNA that made up the material.

Participants spanned ages roughly 18 to 95 years and resided in roughly 26 US areas. CDR1 and CDR2 (germline): SGHTA, FQGNSA. The CDR3 has 14 amino acids. With V trimmed by 4 bases and J by 4 bases, 4 bases remained unmatched. Sequenced by immunoSEQ multiplex PCR; TCRdb stores in-frame clones only, minus some. The data hold about 130,000 clones, with approximately 86% observed a single time. The rearrangement joins TRBV7-2 to TRBJ2-3; 8 bases line up with TRBD1. This TCR was sampled from a woman aged 45-65 years who had recovered from COVID-19. The sequenced sample consisted of PBMCs or T cells enriched from blood (not recorded which). The CDR3 region is CASSSGGRADTQYF. The CDR3 DNA reads TGTGCCAGCAGCTCAGGGGGCAGAGCAGATACGCAGTATTTT.